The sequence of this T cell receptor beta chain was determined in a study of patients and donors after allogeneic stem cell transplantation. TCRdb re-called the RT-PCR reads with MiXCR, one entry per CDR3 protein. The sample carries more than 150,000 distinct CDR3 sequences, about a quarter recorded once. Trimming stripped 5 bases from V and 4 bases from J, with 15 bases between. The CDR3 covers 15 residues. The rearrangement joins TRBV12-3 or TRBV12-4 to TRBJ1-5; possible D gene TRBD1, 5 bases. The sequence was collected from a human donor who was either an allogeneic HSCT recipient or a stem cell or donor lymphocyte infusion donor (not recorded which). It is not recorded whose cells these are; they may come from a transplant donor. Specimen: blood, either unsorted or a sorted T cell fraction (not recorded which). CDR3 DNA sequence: TGTGCCAGCAGTCAGACAGTTCCAGGTAATCAGCCCCAGCATTTT. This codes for CASSQTVPGNQPQHF.